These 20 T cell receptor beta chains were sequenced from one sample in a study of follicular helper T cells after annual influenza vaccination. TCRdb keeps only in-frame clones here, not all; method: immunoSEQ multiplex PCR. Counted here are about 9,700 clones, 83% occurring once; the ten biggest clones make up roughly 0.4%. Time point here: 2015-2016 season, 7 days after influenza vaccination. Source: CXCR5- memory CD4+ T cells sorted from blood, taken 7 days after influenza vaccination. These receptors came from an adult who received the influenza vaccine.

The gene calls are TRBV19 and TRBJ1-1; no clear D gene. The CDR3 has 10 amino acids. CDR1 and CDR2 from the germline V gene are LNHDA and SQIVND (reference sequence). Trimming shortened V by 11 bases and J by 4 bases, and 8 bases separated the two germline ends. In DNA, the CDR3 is TGTGCCCAATTAATCACTGAAGCTTTCTTT. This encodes CAQLITEAFF.

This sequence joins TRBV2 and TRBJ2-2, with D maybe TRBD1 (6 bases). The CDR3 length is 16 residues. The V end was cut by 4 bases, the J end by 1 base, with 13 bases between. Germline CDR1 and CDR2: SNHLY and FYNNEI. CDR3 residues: CASSAQRQENTGELFF. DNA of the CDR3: TGTGCCAGCAGTGCCCAAAGACAGGAGAACACCGGGGAGCTGTTTTTT.

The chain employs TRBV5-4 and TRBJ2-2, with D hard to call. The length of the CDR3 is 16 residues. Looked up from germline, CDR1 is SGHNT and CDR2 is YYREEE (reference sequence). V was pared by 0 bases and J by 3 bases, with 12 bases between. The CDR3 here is CASSLAGRLDTGELFF. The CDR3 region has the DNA TGTGCCAGCAGCTTGGCTGGGCGACTGGACACCGGGGAGCTGTTTTTT.

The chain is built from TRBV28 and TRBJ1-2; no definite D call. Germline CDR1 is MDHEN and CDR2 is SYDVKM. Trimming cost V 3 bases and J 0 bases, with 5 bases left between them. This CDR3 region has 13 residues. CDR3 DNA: TGTGCCAGCAGTTTGTCGGCTAACTATGGCTACACCTTC. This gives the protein CASSLSANYGYTF.

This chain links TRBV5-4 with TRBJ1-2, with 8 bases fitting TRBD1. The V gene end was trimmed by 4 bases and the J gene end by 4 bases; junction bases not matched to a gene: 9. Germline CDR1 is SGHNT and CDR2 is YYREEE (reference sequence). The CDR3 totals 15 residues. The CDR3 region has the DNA TGTGCCAGCAGCCCTCAACAGGGGGAGAGCTATGGCTACACCTTC. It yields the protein CASSPQQGESYGYTF.

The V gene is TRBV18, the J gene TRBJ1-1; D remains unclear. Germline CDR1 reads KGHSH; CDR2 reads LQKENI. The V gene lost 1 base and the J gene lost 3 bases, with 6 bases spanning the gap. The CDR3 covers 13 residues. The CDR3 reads CASSPLGDTEAFF. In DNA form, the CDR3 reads TGTGCCAGCTCACCACTCGGCGACACTGAAGCTTTCTTT.

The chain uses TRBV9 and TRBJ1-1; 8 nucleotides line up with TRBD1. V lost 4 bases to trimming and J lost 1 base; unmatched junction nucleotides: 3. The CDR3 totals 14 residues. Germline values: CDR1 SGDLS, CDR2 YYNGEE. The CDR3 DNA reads TGTGCCAGCAGCCCAGGACAGGGGAACACTGAAGCTTTCTTT. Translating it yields CASSPGQGNTEAFF.

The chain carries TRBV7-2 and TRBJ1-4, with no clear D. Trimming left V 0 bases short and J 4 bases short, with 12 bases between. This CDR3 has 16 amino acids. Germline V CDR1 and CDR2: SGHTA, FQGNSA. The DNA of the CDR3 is TGTGCCAGCAGCTTAGCGCGTCCTCGGCTTAATGAAAAACTGTTTTTT. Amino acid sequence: CASSLARPRLNEKLFF. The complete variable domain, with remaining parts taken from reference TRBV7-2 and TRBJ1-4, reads GAGVSQSPSNKVTEKGKDVELRCDPISGHTALYWYRQSLGQGLEFLIYFQGNSAPDKSGLPSDRFSAERTGGSVSTLTIQRTQQEDSAVYLCASSLARPRLNEKLFFGSGTQLSVL.

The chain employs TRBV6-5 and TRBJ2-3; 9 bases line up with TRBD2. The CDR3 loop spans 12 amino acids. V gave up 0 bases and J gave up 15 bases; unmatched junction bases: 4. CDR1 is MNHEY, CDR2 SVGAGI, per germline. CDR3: CASSYSGGGAYF. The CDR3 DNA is TGTGCCAGCAGTTACTCCGGCGGGGGGGCCTATTTT.

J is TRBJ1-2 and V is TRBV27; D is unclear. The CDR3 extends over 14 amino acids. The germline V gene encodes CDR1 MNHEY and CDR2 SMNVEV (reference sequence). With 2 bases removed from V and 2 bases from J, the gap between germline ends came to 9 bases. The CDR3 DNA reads TGTGCCAGCAGTTTAGAGGGATTCAACTATGGCTACACCTTC. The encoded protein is CASSLEGFNYGYTF.

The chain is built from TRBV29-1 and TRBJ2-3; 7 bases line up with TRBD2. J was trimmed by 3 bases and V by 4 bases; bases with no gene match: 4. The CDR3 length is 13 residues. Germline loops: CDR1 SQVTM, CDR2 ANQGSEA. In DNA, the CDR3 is TGCAGCGTTGGCGGGGGAGGTACAGATACGCAGTATTTT. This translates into CSVGGGGTDTQYF.

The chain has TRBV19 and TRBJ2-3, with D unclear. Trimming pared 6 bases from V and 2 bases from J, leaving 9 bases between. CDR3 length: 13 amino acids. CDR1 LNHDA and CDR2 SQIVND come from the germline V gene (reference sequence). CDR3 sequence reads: CASRGANTDTQYF. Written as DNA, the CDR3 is TGTGCCAGTAGGGGCGCGAACACAGATACGCAGTATTTT.

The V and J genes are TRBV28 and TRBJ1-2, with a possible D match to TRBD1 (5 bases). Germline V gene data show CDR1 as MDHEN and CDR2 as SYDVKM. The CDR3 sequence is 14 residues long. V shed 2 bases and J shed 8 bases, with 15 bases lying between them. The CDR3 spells CASSLLAGNYGYTF. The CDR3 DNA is TGTGCCAGCAGTTTACTGGCAGGGAATTACGGCTACACCTTC.

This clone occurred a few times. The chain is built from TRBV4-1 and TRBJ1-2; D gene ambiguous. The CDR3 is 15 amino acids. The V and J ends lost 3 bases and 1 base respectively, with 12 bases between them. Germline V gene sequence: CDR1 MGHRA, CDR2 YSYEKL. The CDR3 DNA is TGCGCCAGCAGCCACGCGCCGATCGTTAACTATGGCTACACCTTC. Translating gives CASSHAPIVNYGYTF.

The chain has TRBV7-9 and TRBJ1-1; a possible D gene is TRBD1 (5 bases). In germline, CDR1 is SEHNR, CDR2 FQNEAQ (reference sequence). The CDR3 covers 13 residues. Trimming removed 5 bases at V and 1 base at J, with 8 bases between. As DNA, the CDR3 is TGTGCCAGCAGCCTACAGGAGAACACTGAAGCTTTCTTT. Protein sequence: CASSLQENTEAFF.

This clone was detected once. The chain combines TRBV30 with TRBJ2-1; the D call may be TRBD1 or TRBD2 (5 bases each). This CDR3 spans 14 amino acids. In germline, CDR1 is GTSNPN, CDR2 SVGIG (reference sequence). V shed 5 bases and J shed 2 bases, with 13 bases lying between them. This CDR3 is CAWGTFGAYNEQFF. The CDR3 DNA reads TGTGCCTGGGGGACCTTTGGGGCCTACAATGAGCAGTTCTTC. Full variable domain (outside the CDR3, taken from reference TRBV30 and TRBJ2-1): SQTIHQWPATLVQPVGSPLSLECTVEGTSNPNLYWYRQAAGRGLQLLFYSVGIGQISSEVPQNLSASRPQDRQFILSSKKLLLSDSGFYLCAWGTFGAYNEQFFGPGTRLTVL.

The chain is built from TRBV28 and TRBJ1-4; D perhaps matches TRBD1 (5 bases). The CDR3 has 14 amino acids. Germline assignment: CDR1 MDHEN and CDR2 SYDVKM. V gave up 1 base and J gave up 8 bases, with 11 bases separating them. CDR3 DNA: TGTGCCAGCAGTTTATTAGGGGTCGGGGAAAAACTGTTTTTT. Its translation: CASSLLGVGEKLFF. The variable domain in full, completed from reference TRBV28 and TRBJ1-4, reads DVKVTQSSRYLVKRTGEKVFLECVQDMDHENMFWYRQDPGLGLRLIYFSYDVKMKEKGDIPEGYSVSREKKERFSLILESASTNQTSMYLCASSLLGVGEKLFFGSGTQLSVL.

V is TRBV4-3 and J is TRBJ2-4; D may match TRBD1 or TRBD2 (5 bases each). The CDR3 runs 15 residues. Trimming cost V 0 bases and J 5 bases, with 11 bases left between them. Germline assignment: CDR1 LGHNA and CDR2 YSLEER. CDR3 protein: CASSQEYRGENIQYF. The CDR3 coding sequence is TGCGCCAGCAGCCAAGAATATCGAGGGGAAAACATTCAGTACTTC.

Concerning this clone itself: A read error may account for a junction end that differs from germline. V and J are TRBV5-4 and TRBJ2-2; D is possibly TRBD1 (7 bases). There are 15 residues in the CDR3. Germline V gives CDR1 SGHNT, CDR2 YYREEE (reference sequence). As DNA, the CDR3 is TGTGCCAGCAGATTGGATGCAGGGGGGACCGGGGAGCTGTTTTTT. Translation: CASRLDAGGTGELFF.

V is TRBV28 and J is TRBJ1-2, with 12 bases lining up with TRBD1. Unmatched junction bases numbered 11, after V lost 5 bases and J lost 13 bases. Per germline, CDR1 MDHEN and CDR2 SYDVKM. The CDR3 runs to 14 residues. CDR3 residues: CASSRPGTGGAVTF. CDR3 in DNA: TGTGCCAGCAGTCGTCCCGGGACAGGGGGCGCCGTCACCTTC.